These T cell receptor beta chains were read from a single sample in a study of siplizumab effects on memory and regulatory T cells. TCRdb keeps only in-frame clones here, not all; method: immunoSEQ multiplex PCR. The table lists more than 75,000 clones, roughly 97% of them singletons. The sample consisted of naive CD4+ T cells sorted from blood. These receptors all come from a human donor in good health. Each CDR3 is given with its conserved first and last residue. Each record gives: V gene, CDR3 protein.

TRBV6-5 CASSYSESSYEQYF
TRBV19 CASSLNTGELFF
TRBV6-1 CASKYGVDADTQYF
TRBV18 CASSPTDRPNYGYTF
TRBV10-1 CASEGGAAEQFF
TRBV20-1 CSARRGDTQYF
TRBV5-1 CASSPRGQESPGETQYF
TRBV12-5 CASGANTDEQYF
TRBV6-5 CASSYAPGQNTEAFF
TRBV4-2 CASSQTSGLLSYEQYF
TRBV2 CASSPQRDTQYF
TRBV7-2 CASIYLYKDRVGNTIYF
TRBV25-1 CASSEPGGPGNEQFF
TRBV28 CASRQGAFSNYGYTF
TRBV18 CASSPRGAYEQYF
TRBV5-1 CASRLTNTEAFF
TRBV10-3 CAISESGAEAFF
TRBV4-1 CASRGSSNRQETQYF
TRBV5-1 CASSPRLAGGPDEQFF
TRBV5-1 CASSLVGGVGYNEQFF
TRBV19 CASSGTGGNEQFF
TRBV27 CASSPSTGYVSEQYF
TRBV27 CASSPTGTTNEKLFF
TRBV5-1 CASSRGGTNEKLFF
TRBV5-4 CASSLDRGDSPLHF
TRBV4-2 CASSQERALSRSTSYEQYF
TRBV18 CASSPETTNYGYTF
TRBV5-1 CASSPKQNTEAFF
TRBV6-6 CASSSPVSSYEQYF
TRBV6-7 CASSHGTAKNIQYF
TRBV7-9 CASSLGTGKNYGYTF
TRBV7-3 CASTLSRGTEAFF
TRBV19 CASRPKLARVSETQYF
TRBV4-1 CASSQDRAGGHYGYTF
TRBV10-1 CASSVSPGGRTDTQYF
TRBV19 CATSGNNSPLHF
TRBV6-5 CASSYGVWQGEETQYF
TRBV18 CASSPFGQNTEAFF
TRBV5-4 CASTLRGTGYTF
TRBV19 CASKPGTGVEKLFF
TRBV18 CASSPVLQETQYF
TRBV5-6 CASRLGTFPTPPYEQYF
TRBV19 CATTMEGWDRDTEAFF
TRBV27 CASRQQGAGETQYF
TRBV7-2 CASSHTATNEKLFF
TRBV7-2 CASSLPSTGGVSYEQYF
TRBV6-5 CASSYEGTYGYTF
TRBV2 CASSGYSFNEQFF
TRBV11-3 CASSLGLPNTGELFF
TRBV10-3 CAISEPTGGGGYTF
TRBV9 CASSVQATNEKLFF
TRBV5-1 CASSGPAGANVLTF
TRBV7-2 CASSLTVQQYF
TRBV2 CASSVLAGGTDTQYF
TRBV5-1 CASSPSQGIPYEQYF